This T cell receptor beta chain was found in a study of blood T cell repertoires in COVID-19. Study context: Collection of acute and convalescent COVID-19 samples took place in the United States, Italy and Spain.

This CDR3 region has 14 residues. The V gene's germline CDR1 is SGDLS and CDR2 YYNGEE. Deletions cut 4 bases from V and 4 bases from J, with 14 bases between. Generated by immunoSEQ multiplex PCR, the TCRdb table keeps only in-frame clones and is missing some. Counted here are tens of thousands of clones, 75% to 90% occurring once; the ten biggest clones make up 1.9%. The chain couples TRBV9 to TRBJ1-1; maybe TRBD1 (6 bases). The sequencing input was peripheral blood. The TCR sequence derives from an older woman with acute or convalescent COVID-19. CDR3 in amino acids: CASSTGGQITEAFF. The CDR3, as DNA: TGTGCCAGCAGCACGGGGGGACAAATCACTGAAGCTTTCTTT.